This T cell receptor (beta chain) was identified in a study of T-cell memory formation after mild COVID-19. V was shortened by 0 bases and J by 5 bases, with 1 base between the two germline ends. Germline V lookup: CDR1 MGHRA, CDR2 YSYEKL. This CDR3 region has 12 residues. TCRdb passed the 5' RACE reads through MiXCR, listing each CDR3 protein once. The table includes around 390,000 distinct CDR3 sequences, about 16% detected once. This clonotype was seen only a few times. The chain couples TRBV4-1 to TRBJ2-2; D unresolved. Source material: PBMCs or a T cell subset sorted from them (not recorded which). This clonotype originated in a man between 18 and 35 years old who had mild COVID-19 (a few samples of this study predate the infection). Cell type and time point are not known. CDR3 loop: CASSQETGELFF. The CDR3 bases are TGCGCCAGCAGCCAAGAAACCGGGGAGCTGTTTTTT.